The 8 T cell receptor beta chains reported below all come from one sample, sequenced in a study of blood T cell repertoires in COVID-19. Only in-frame clones appear in the TCRdb table, and some are missing; sequencing was by immunoSEQ multiplex PCR. This sample has about 210,000 clones, with around 88% found just once. The sequencing sample was made of peripheral blood. The source is a man aged 18 to 30 with active or convalescent COVID-19.

Written as DNA, the CDR3 is TGCGCCAGCAGTCCGCAGGGAGGCGGGGCAGATACGCAGTATTTT. Its translation is CASSPQGGGADTQYF. The V and J genes are TRBV5-1 and TRBJ2-3, with D perhaps TRBD2 (6 bases). Germline-derived CDR1 and CDR2 are SGHRS and YFSETQ. V lost 5 bases to trimming and J lost 4 bases, with 17 bases between them. CDR3 size: 15 residues.

The CDR3 spells CASSLTSSYNEQFF. As DNA, the CDR3 is TGTGCCAGCAGCTTAACCAGCTCCTACAATGAGCAGTTCTTC. The rearrangement uses TRBV7-3 and TRBJ2-1; the D is unclear. The V gene lost 0 bases and the J gene lost 0 bases, with 3 bases spanning the gap. This CDR3 region has 14 residues. CDR1 is SGHTA, CDR2 FQGTGA, per germline.

The table lists this clone with a few counts. The rearrangement uses TRBV12-3 or TRBV12-4 and TRBJ1-2; D unresolved. V was clipped by 6 bases and J by 7 bases, with 12 bases between them. The CDR3 runs 12 residues. In nucleotides, the CDR3 is TGTGCCAGCAGCCCCGCAATCAGTGGCTACACCTTC. Translating it yields CASSPAISGYTF.

The rearrangement joins TRBV10-3 to TRBJ2-5, with 13 positions matching TRBD2. The CDR3 sequence is 18 residues long. With 6 bases clipped from V and 4 bases from J, the junction kept 14 bases outside the gene matches. The germline V gene encodes CDR1 ENHRY and CDR2 SYGVKD. The CDR3 region is CAISRTSGRIVESETQYF. Written as DNA, the CDR3 is TGTGCCATCAGCAGGACTAGCGGGAGAATTGTGGAATCAGAGACCCAGTACTTC.

The chain is built from TRBV19 and TRBJ2-2, with TRBD2 identical over 7 bases. Germline values: CDR1 LNHDA, CDR2 SQIVND (reference sequence). This CDR3 comprises 15 residues. V trimming: 3 bases; J trimming: 4 bases; junction bases outside the gene matches: 5. CDR3 sequence (DNA): TGTGCCAGTAGTATTACGGGCGGGGGCACCGGGGAGCTGTTTTTT. It codes for CASSITGGGTGELFF. The whole variable domain, remainder taken from reference TRBV19 and TRBJ2-2, is DGGITQSPKYLFRKEGQNVTLSCEQNLNHDAMYWYRQDPGQGLRLIYYSQIVNDFQKGDIAEGYSVSREKKESFPLTVTSAQKNPTAFYLCASSITGGGTGELFFGEGSRLTVL.

This clone was seen more than once but under ten times. The chain joins TRBV7-7 to TRBJ2-2; 11 positions match TRBD1. The CDR3 is 15 residues long. Unmatched junction bases numbered 4, after V lost 5 bases and J lost 5 bases. Per germline, CDR1 SSHAT and CDR2 FNYEAQ (reference sequence). CDR3: CASSAGQGATGELFF. CDR3 in DNA: TGTGCCAGCAGCGCTGGACAGGGGGCGACCGGGGAGCTGTTTTTT.

The rearrangement links TRBV24-1 to TRBJ2-1, with 8 bases matching TRBD1. Germline CDR1 and CDR2: KGHDR and SFDVKD. The CDR3 spans 14 residues. The J segment lost 7 bases and the V segment lost 3 bases, leaving 4 bases of the junction unmatched. In DNA form, the CDR3 reads TGTGCCACCAGTGATCCCGGACAGGGTAATGAGCAGTTCTTC. Its translation: CATSDPGQGNEQFF.

V gene TRBV5-4 combines with J gene TRBJ1-3; the D gene is possibly TRBD1 (5 bases). V gave up 4 bases and J gave up 3 bases, with 11 bases separating them. The CDR3 is 14 residues long. CDR1 and CDR2 (germline): SGHNT, YYREEE (reference sequence). The CDR3 sequence is CASSTPTDGNTIYF. DNA for the CDR3: TGTGCCAGCAGCACTCCGACAGATGGAAACACCATATATTTT.